The 25 T cell receptor beta chains below come from one sample, sequenced in a study of blood T cells in healthy people across ages. Combining a sample-barcoded 5' primer with a J-beta primer mix, a second PCR ran for about 7 to 11 cycles. TCRdb re-called the 5' RACE reads through MiXCR, storing one row per CDR3 protein. This table holds over 600,000 distinct CDR3 sequences, around 43% found once. Sequencing was performed on blood. These receptors all stem from a man at least 80 years old in good health.

The count of this clonotype is one. This chain uses TRBV28 with TRBJ1-5; D is perhaps TRBD1 (5 bases). This CDR3 has 16 amino acids. The germline V and J ends were trimmed by 6 bases and 5 bases, with 20 bases remaining between them. Germline CDR1 is MDHEN and CDR2 is SYDVKM. This CDR3 reads CASRVRQGYADQPQHF. Here the CDR3 DNA reads TGTGCCAGCAGGGTTCGCCAGGGATACGCGGATCAGCCCCAGCATTTT.

This clonotype occurred many times. The chain carries TRBV12-3 or TRBV12-4 and TRBJ2-1; 9 bases map to TRBD1. The CDR3 runs to 15 residues. Germline trimming cut 6 bases from V and 7 bases from J; bases unmatched to any gene: 10. As DNA, the CDR3 is TGTGCCAGCAGCCTCGGGGGACAGGGTGCAAATGAGCAGTTCTTC. Amino acids: CASSLGGQGANEQFF.

This chain links TRBV7-8 with TRBJ2-5, with D maybe TRBD2 (5 bases). Germline CDR1 SGHVS, CDR2 FQNEAQ. The V gene lost 3 bases and the J gene lost 1 base, with 15 bases spanning the gap. This CDR3 is built from 16 residues. CDR3 sequence reads: CASSFFWADSQETQYF. In DNA, the CDR3 is TGTGCCAGCAGCTTTTTTTGGGCGGACTCCCAAGAGACCCAGTACTTC.

Comments on this clonotype: Given a much more abundant clone one base away, this may be a read error. The gene calls are TRBV29-1 and TRBJ2-7; D perhaps matches TRBD1 (6 bases). The end of the DNA is better explained by TRBJ2-5, so the J call may be wrong. The CDR3 is made up of 12 amino acids. From germline, CDR1 is SQVTM and CDR2 ANQGSEA. CDR3 amino acids: CSVTQGFGTQYF. The CDR3 nucleotides read TGCAGCGTTACTCAGGGGTTCGGGACCCAGTACTTC.

This clonotype has at least ten counts. The rearrangement joins TRBV7-2 to TRBJ2-7, with 7 bases aligning to TRBD1. CDR3 length: 14 residues. CDR1 and CDR2 from the germline V gene are SGHTA and FQGNSA. The junction had 8 bases not matched to a gene; V was cut back by 5 bases and J by 4 bases. The CDR3 protein is CASSRVGTVYEQYF. CDR3 in DNA: TGTGCCAGCAGCCGAGTCGGGACAGTGTACGAGCAGTACTTC.

The chain is built from TRBV12-3 or TRBV12-4 and TRBJ2-5; tentatively, D is TRBD1 (6 bases). The CDR3 runs 13 residues. Trimming took 4 bases from V and 12 from J, leaving 18 bases between them. As DNA, the CDR3 is TGTGCCAGCAGTTCGTTCCCGGACAGCCCTGAGTACTTC. It yields the protein CASSSFPDSPEYF.

The chain uses TRBV20-1 and TRBJ2-1; 8 nucleotides align to TRBD2. This CDR3 has 14 amino acids. Germline V lookup: CDR1 DFQATT, CDR2 SNEGSKA (reference sequence). With 3 bases clipped from V and 7 bases from J, the junction kept 8 bases outside the gene matches. Written as DNA, the CDR3 is TGCAGTGCTAGGGGGGTAGCGGGGTCAAATGAGCAGTTCTTC. Protein product: CSARGVAGSNEQFF.

This chain connects TRBV7-2 to TRBJ1-2; 9 bases are shared with TRBD1. Germline V lookup: CDR1 SGHTA, CDR2 FQGNSA. Trimming removed 6 bases from V and 7 bases from J; junction bases left unmatched: 9. The CDR3 has 14 residues. CDR3 in amino acids: CASRGGTGITGYTF. The CDR3 nucleotides read TGTGCCAGCAGGGGGGGGACAGGGATAACTGGCTACACCTTC. Supplemented by reference TRBV7-2 and TRBJ1-2, the full variable domain reads GAGVSQSPSNKVTEKGKDVELRCDPISGHTALYWYRQSLGQGLEFLIYFQGNSAPDKSGLPSDRFSAERTGGSVSTLTIQRTQQEDSAVYLCASRGGTGITGYTFGSGTRLTVV.

The chain carries TRBV28 and TRBJ1-6; 7 bases agree with TRBD1. The CDR3 contains 15 residues. CDR1 MDHEN and CDR2 SYDVKM come from the germline V gene. The V and J ends lost 3 bases and 9 bases, in that order; junction bases with no gene match: 8. CDR3 sequence reads: CASSFSDRRGSPLHF. CDR3 DNA sequence: TGTGCCAGCAGTTTTTCGGACAGGCGCGGTTCACCCCTCCACTTT.

This clonotype has ten or more counts. The V and J genes are TRBV2 and TRBJ1-6; 10 positions agree with TRBD1. The J segment lost 10 bases and the V segment lost 6 bases, leaving 6 bases of the junction unmatched. The CDR3 covers 14 residues. Germline values: CDR1 SNHLY, CDR2 FYNNEI. The CDR3 is CASSGQGDGSPLHF. DNA for the CDR3: TGTGCCAGCAGCGGACAGGGGGACGGATCACCCCTCCACTTT.

This chain connects TRBV2 to TRBJ2-2; D gene unclear. Trimming removed 7 bases from V and 2 bases from J, with 11 bases in between. The CDR3 contains 14 residues. Germline lookup yields CDR1 SNHLY and CDR2 FYNNEI. CDR3 nucleotides: TGTGCCAGCATTGAGAATTACAACACCGGGGAGCTGTTTTTT. Translated: CASIENYNTGELFF.

This chain links TRBV4-1 with TRBJ2-4; TRBD2 might be the D (5 bases). V lost 0 bases and J 9 bases, leaving 9 bases between the germline ends. The CDR3 totals 13 residues. Germline-derived CDR1 and CDR2 are MGHRA and YSYEKL. The DNA for the CDR3 is TGCGCCAGCAGCCAAGACCGGGGTCTCATTCAGTACTTC. It encodes CASSQDRGLIQYF.

About this clonotype itself: A much larger clonotype is one base distant, so this may be a read error. J is TRBJ2-7 and V is TRBV6-1, with TRBD2 matching over 8 bases. CDR3 length: 15 amino acids. V dropped 5 bases and J dropped 5; count of bases not matched to a gene: 11. The germline gives CDR1 MNHNS, CDR2 SASEGT. The CDR3 sequence is CASSWELAASDEQYF. As DNA, the CDR3 is TGTGCCAGCAGTTGGGAACTAGCGGCGTCCGACGAGCAGTACTTC.

The chain's CDR3 is CASSSPLGTTNTGELFF. CDR3 DNA: TGTGCCAGCAGTTCACCTTTGGGGACAACAAACACCGGGGAGCTGTTTTTT. This chain connects TRBV6-5 to TRBJ2-2; maybe TRBD1 (6 bases). The ends were cut back, 4 bases at V and 2 bases at J, with 17 bases in the middle. Germline-derived CDR1 and CDR2 are MNHEY and SVGAGI. There are 17 residues in the CDR3.

Ten or more counts support this clonotype. The chain carries TRBV29-1 and TRBJ2-1; 8 bases match TRBD1. Trimming took 7 bases from V and 13 from J; bases not matched to a gene: 9. This CDR3 contains 11 residues. Per germline, CDR1 SQVTM and CDR2 ANQGSEA. For the CDR3, the DNA is TGCAGCGCAGAACTAGGGACAGGACAGTTCTTC. The encoded protein is CSAELGTGQFF.

The chain uses TRBV5-1 and TRBJ2-3; 9 positions match TRBD2. The V gene end was trimmed by 6 bases and the J gene end by 10 bases; junction bases not matched to a gene: 12. CDR3 size: 14 residues. Germline values: CDR1 SGHRS, CDR2 YFSETQ. CDR3 in amino acids: CASTGGGAVGAQYF. The CDR3 DNA reads TGCGCCAGCACAGGCGGGGGGGCTGTCGGTGCGCAGTATTTT.

The V gene is TRBV12-5, the J gene TRBJ2-3; tentatively, D is TRBD1 (6 bases). V lost 1 base and J 6 bases, leaving 11 bases between the germline ends. This CDR3 has 14 amino acids. CDR1 is LGHNT, CDR2 FRNRAP, per germline. The CDR3, as DNA: TGTGCTAGTGGTTTGGGACAGGAAGGGGATACGCAGTATTTT. It specifies CASGLGQEGDTQYF.

The rearrangement links TRBV24-1 to TRBJ2-2; D gene unclear. In germline, CDR1 is KGHDR, CDR2 SFDVKD. The CDR3 consists of 16 residues. Trimming shortened V by 6 bases and J by 6 bases, and 19 bases separated the two germline ends. The CDR3 nucleotides read TGTGCCACCAGTAAGAGCTCTGGGGAAGGTCCCGGGGAGCTGTTTTTT. It is translated as CATSKSSGEGPGELFF.

This clonotype appeared a single time. The rearrangement links TRBV5-1 to TRBJ2-5; 13 bases are shared with TRBD2. CDR1 and CDR2 (germline): SGHRS, YFSETQ. With 3 bases clipped from V and 11 bases from J, the junction kept 10 bases outside the gene matches. The CDR3 is 15 residues long. CDR3 region: CASSYGLAGEWEQYF. For the CDR3, the DNA is TGCGCCAGCAGCTATGGACTAGCGGGAGAATGGGAGCAGTACTTC.

There are many counts of this clonotype. The chain carries TRBV24-1 and TRBJ1-1, with D possibly matching TRBD1 (5 bases). The CDR3 is made up of 13 amino acids. V lost 4 bases, J lost 6 bases, and 11 bases lay in between. Germline CDR1 is KGHDR and CDR2 is SFDVKD. The CDR3 here is CATSEPGRAEAFF. The CDR3 bases are TGTGCCACCAGTGAACCAGGGCGGGCTGAAGCTTTCTTT.

This sequence joins TRBV4-1 and TRBJ1-2; D unresolved. With 6 bases removed from V and 8 bases from J, the gap between germline ends came to 16 bases. The CDR3 runs to 13 residues. Germline loops: CDR1 MGHRA, CDR2 YSYEKL. The CDR3 nucleotides read TGCGCCAGCAGTTGGAGGACCTCCGGGGGCTACACCTTC. This translates into CASSWRTSGGYTF.

The sample holds one count of this clonotype. This sequence joins TRBV20-1 and TRBJ1-1; D might be TRBD1 (5 bases). The germline V gene encodes CDR1 DFQATT and CDR2 SNEGSKA (reference sequence). CDR3 length: 13 amino acids. V lost 2 bases, J lost 1 base, and 8 bases lay in between. CDR3 sequence: CSARRGRNTEAFF. In nucleotides, the CDR3 is TGCAGTGCTAGACGGGGGAGGAACACTGAAGCTTTCTTT.

The chain has TRBV2 and TRBJ2-3, with D tentatively TRBD2 (6 bases). The V end lost 4 bases, the J end lost 1 base, and 12 bases lay between the germline ends. The CDR3 runs to 15 residues. CDR1 SNHLY and CDR2 FYNNEI come from the germline V gene. The CDR3 reads CASSVREPCTDTQYF. The CDR3 bases are TGTGCCAGCAGTGTTCGGGAGCCTTGCACAGATACGCAGTATTTT.

This clonotype was counted a few times. A read error is possible here, since a much larger clone lies one base away. V gene TRBV6-5 combines with J gene TRBJ2-5; perhaps TRBD2 as D (5 bases). V was cut by 2 bases and J by 4 bases, with 14 bases left in between. CDR3 size: 15 residues. Germline V gives CDR1 MNHEY, CDR2 SVGAGI. The CDR3 sequence is CASSYAPTTAETQYF. The CDR3 DNA reads as TGTGCCAGCAGTTACGCCCCGACTACGGCAGAGACCCAGTACTTC.

This clonotype has more than one count but fewer than ten. The chain is built from TRBV28 and TRBJ2-6, with D perhaps TRBD1 (5 bases). V was clipped by 7 bases and J by 0 bases, with 13 bases between them. This CDR3 contains 16 residues. Germline CDR1 MDHEN, CDR2 SYDVKM. The CDR3 DNA reads TGTGCCAGCAACCTACCCAGGGCCTCTGGGGCCAACGTCCTGACTTTC. Its translation: CASNLPRASGANVLTF.